Presented here are 6 T cell receptor beta chains from one specimen sequenced in a study of human T cells and chemical hapten exposure. TCRdb reprocessed the RACE reads via MiXCR and lists one record per CDR3 protein. The data hold about 250,000 distinct CDR3 sequences, with about 7.7% observed a single time. Time point: pre-sensitization, week 0. The treatment was: therapeutic diphenylcyclopropenone sensitization with weekly scalp DPC. The sample in question was whole blood, obtained in connection with sensitization to the hapten diphenylcyclopropenone (DPC). The receptors come from a man between 18 and 35 years old with alopecia areata. Some clones in this sample may be carry-over from other donors' samples.

The sample holds many counts of this clonotype. The V call is TRBV11-1, the J call TRBJ1-2, with 9 bases fitting TRBD1. The CDR3 totals 14 residues. V lost 5 bases to trimming and J lost 7 bases; unmatched junction nucleotides: 8. Germline V gives CDR1 SGHAT, CDR2 FQDESV (reference sequence). The DNA for the CDR3 is TGTGCCAGCAGCGCCGGGACAGGGAGCGGTGGCTACACCTTC. Encoded protein: CASSAGTGSGGYTF.

This clonotype appeared a few times. The rearrangement links TRBV18 to TRBJ1-1; D is perhaps TRBD1 (6 bases). V was pared by 6 bases and J by 2 bases, with 13 bases between. The CDR3 contains 14 residues. Germline V lookup: CDR1 KGHSH, CDR2 LQKENI. CDR3 in DNA: TGTGCCAGCTCTAATAGCAGGGGCAACACTGAAGCTTTCTTT. Amino acids: CASSNSRGNTEAFF.

This clonotype has more than one count but fewer than ten. V usage is TRBV7-8 and J usage is TRBJ2-2; possible D gene TRBD2, 5 bases. CDR1 and CDR2 from the germline V gene are SGHVS and FQNEAQ. The length of the CDR3 is 17 residues. The ends were cut back, 3 bases at V and 4 bases at J, with 18 bases in the middle. CDR3 region: CASSFPPEGWGTGELFF. The CDR3 DNA follows: TGTGCCAGCAGCTTCCCTCCAGAGGGATGGGGCACCGGGGAGCTGTTTTTT.

The sample holds a few counts of this clonotype. The chain combines TRBV29-1 with TRBJ1-3; 8 bases map to TRBD1. The germline V gene has CDR1 SQVTM and CDR2 ANQGSEA. CDR3 length equals 13 residues. Losses at the gene ends were 1 base for V and 5 bases for J; bases not matched to a gene: 1. CDR3 loop: CSVEGTGRNTIYF. The CDR3 DNA reads TGCAGCGTTGAAGGGACAGGGAGAAACACCATATATTTT.

The V call is TRBV11-2, the J call TRBJ1-1; the D gene is possibly TRBD1 (6 bases). Germline V CDR1 and CDR2: SGHAT, FQNNGV. CDR3 length equals 12 residues. The V gene lost 5 bases and the J gene lost 6 bases, with 10 bases spanning the gap. Here the CDR3 DNA reads TGTGCCAGCAGCGCAAGGGGGGCTGAAGCTTTCTTT. It codes for CASSARGAEAFF. The full variable domain, its missing parts supplied by reference TRBV11-2 and TRBJ1-1, is EAGVAQSPRYKIIEKRQSVAFWCNPISGHATLYWYQQILGQGPKLLIQFQNNGVVDDSQLPKDRFSAERLKGVDSTLKIQPAKLEDSAVYLCASSARGAEAFFGQGTRLTVV.

V and J are TRBV28 and TRBJ1-1; D is ambiguous. V lost 2 bases, J lost 0 bases, and 7 bases lay in between. The CDR3 has 14 residues. Germline V lookup: CDR1 MDHEN, CDR2 SYDVKM. CDR3 amino acids: CASSLTLVNTEAFF. The CDR3 DNA sequence: TGTGCCAGCAGTTTAACACTGGTGAACACTGAAGCTTTCTTT. The full variable domain, completed using reference TRBV28 and TRBJ1-1, is DVKVTQSSRYLVKRTGEKVFLECVQDMDHENMFWYRQDPGLGLRLIYFSYDVKMKEKGDIPEGYSVSREKKERFSLILESASTNQTSMYLCASSLTLVNTEAFFGQGTRLTVV.